Each of the 17 T cell receptor beta chains below was sequenced from the same sample in a study of CD8 T cells in Susac syndrome. Reverse transcription used roughly 0.5 to 1 ug RNA and random hexamers. Using its own MiXCR run on the immunoSEQ multiplex PCR reads, TCRdb lists one record per CDR3 protein. This repertoire shows roughly 330,000 distinct CDR3 sequences, about 91% found once; its top ten account for roughly 0.07%. The sequenced material came from CD4+ T cells from PBMCs. The receptors derive from a human donor with multiple sclerosis.

The chain joins TRBV18 to TRBJ2-5; TRBD2 is a possible D gene (5 bases). The CDR3 length is 15 residues. CDR1 KGHSH and CDR2 LQKENI come from the germline V gene. The V gene lost 1 base and the J gene lost 2 bases, with 11 bases spanning the gap. CDR3 sequence: CASSPRQLVQETQYF. In nucleotides, the CDR3 is TGTGCCAGCTCACCACGACAACTAGTACAAGAGACCCAGTACTTC.

This chain links TRBV27 with TRBJ2-1; TRBD1 might be the D (6 bases). Trimming pared 6 bases from V and 0 bases from J, leaving 24 bases between. In germline, CDR1 is MNHEY, CDR2 SMNVEV (reference sequence). The CDR3 sequence is 19 residues long. The CDR3 is CASRPQGSLRIVSYNEQFF. Here the CDR3 DNA reads TGTGCCAGCAGGCCACAGGGAAGCCTTCGGATCGTCTCCTACAATGAGCAGTTCTTC.

The chain joins TRBV12-3 or TRBV12-4 to TRBJ2-1; TRBD2 matches 10 bases. This CDR3 has 14 amino acids. V shed 6 bases, J shed 6 bases, and the junction held 5 bases outside the gene matches. CDR3 bases: TGTGCCAGCAGGATTAGCGGGGGGCGCAATGAGCAGTTCTTC. Protein sequence: CASRISGGRNEQFF.

The CDR3 bases are TGTGCCAGCGAGTCTACCAAAAACATTCAGTACTTC. Its protein product is CASESTKNIQYF. This chain connects TRBV28 to TRBJ2-4; no clear D. This CDR3 is built from 12 residues. Germline CDR1 MDHEN, CDR2 SYDVKM. V lost 8 bases, J lost 2 bases, and 7 bases lay in between.

The V and J genes are TRBV4-2 and TRBJ1-1; D is perhaps TRBD1 (5 bases). The length of the CDR3 is 14 residues. V was trimmed by 0 bases and J by 5 bases, leaving 10 bases between them. Germline-derived CDR1 and CDR2 are LGHNA and YNFKEQ. The DNA of the CDR3 is TGTGCCAGCAGCCAAGATCCCAGGGAAACTGAAGCTTTCTTT. It is translated as CASSQDPRETEAFF.

The CDR3 region has the DNA TGCAGTGCTAGGGCCCAGGGTACTGAGCAGTTCTTC. It yields the protein CSARAQGTEQFF. The V call is TRBV20-1, the J call TRBJ2-1; TRBD1 might be the D (5 bases). The CDR3 length is 12 residues. V was shortened by 3 bases and J by 9 bases, with 12 bases between the two germline ends. CDR1 and CDR2 (germline): DFQATT, SNEGSKA (reference sequence).

The V gene is TRBV18, the J gene TRBJ1-1; 11 bases map to TRBD1. Germline-derived CDR1 and CDR2 are KGHSH and LQKENI. The CDR3 has 16 residues. The V and J ends lost 5 bases and 4 bases, in that order; junction bases with no gene match: 9. CDR3 protein: CASSYNPGQGGTEAFF. For the CDR3, the DNA is TGTGCCAGCTCATACAATCCGGGACAGGGGGGCACTGAAGCTTTCTTT.

The rearrangement uses TRBV2 and TRBJ1-4, with no clear D. Germline values: CDR1 SNHLY, CDR2 FYNNEI. Between the trimmed V and J ends, which lost 5 bases and 7 bases, there was a span of 5 bases. The CDR3 spans 11 residues. The CDR3 DNA sequence: TGTGCCAGCAGTACCGCTGAAAAACTGTTTTTT. Protein sequence: CASSTAEKLFF.

This sequence joins TRBV30 and TRBJ1-2; D perhaps matches TRBD1 (5 bases). Germline CDR1 GTSNPN, CDR2 SVGIG (reference sequence). V was shortened by 3 bases and J by 2 bases, with 13 bases between the two germline ends. The CDR3 runs to 14 residues. The CDR3 sequence: CAWRGVAGNYGYTF. The DNA for the CDR3 is TGTGCCTGGAGGGGGGTTGCAGGGAACTATGGCTACACCTTC.

V gene TRBV11-2 combines with J gene TRBJ2-1; D might be TRBD1 (6 bases). Per the germline V gene, CDR1 is SGHAT and CDR2 is FQNNGV. CDR3 length equals 15 residues. With 4 bases removed from V and 1 base from J, the gap between germline ends came to 11 bases. The CDR3: CASSYRQASYNEQFF. The CDR3 DNA is TGTGCCAGCAGCTACAGACAGGCTTCCTACAATGAGCAGTTCTTC.

This sequence joins TRBV5-1 and TRBJ2-7; a weak D match, TRBD2 (6 bases). CDR3 size: 16 residues. V was trimmed by 0 bases and J by 9 bases, leaving 22 bases between them. CDR1 is SGHRS, CDR2 YFSETQ, per germline. The CDR3: CASSLVGLLTGERQYF. The CDR3 region has the DNA TGCGCCAGCAGCTTGGTTGGGCTTTTAACGGGGGAGCGGCAGTACTTC.

This clonotype is a singleton in its sample. The V call is TRBV2, the J call TRBJ2-1, with a tentative D call TRBD2 (6 bases). The CDR3 covers 14 residues. Germline loops: CDR1 SNHLY, CDR2 FYNNEI. Trimming removed 5 bases from V and 2 bases from J, with 10 bases in between. CDR3 nucleotides: TGTGCCAGCAGTTGGCGGGGTCCCTACAATGAGCAGTTCTTC. Its translation is CASSWRGPYNEQFF.

The rearrangement uses TRBV5-1 and TRBJ2-7, with TRBD1 matching over 8 bases. Losses at the gene ends were 4 bases for V and 3 bases for J; bases not matched to a gene: 9. CDR1 is SGHRS and CDR2 is YFSETQ in the germline V gene. CDR3 length: 15 amino acids. CDR3 nucleotide sequence: TGCGCCAGCAGCCCACGGACAGGGCCCGGCTACGAGCAGTACTTC. Its translation is CASSPRTGPGYEQYF.

This rearrangement joins TRBV29-1 to TRBJ2-1, with D perhaps TRBD1 (5 bases). Germline V lookup: CDR1 SQVTM, CDR2 ANQGSEA. The V end lost 7 bases, the J end lost 7 bases, and 11 bases lay between the germline ends. CDR3 length: 11 amino acids. In DNA, the CDR3 is TGCAGCGCCAGGGTAATGAATGAGCAGTTCTTC. Protein sequence: CSARVMNEQFF.

In its sample, this clonotype was seen once. The V and J genes are TRBV12-3 or TRBV12-4 and TRBJ1-5; possibly TRBD1 for D (5 bases). This CDR3 has 15 residues. Trimming pared 6 bases from V and 6 bases from J, leaving 18 bases between. This chain's CDR3 is CASSPLSGGVQPQHF. The CDR3 DNA sequence: TGTGCCAGCAGCCCTTTAAGCGGGGGGGTTCAGCCCCAGCATTTT.

This chain links TRBV7-6 with TRBJ2-7, with D perhaps TRBD2 (7 bases). V lost 4 bases and J 3 bases, leaving 22 bases between the germline ends. CDR1 and CDR2 (germline): SGHVS, FNYEAQ. The CDR3 consists of 17 residues. The CDR3 loop is CASSSSSGKGDYYEQYF. The CDR3 DNA follows: TGTGCCAGCAGCTCCTCCTCGGGGAAGGGGGACTACTACGAGCAGTACTTC.

The chain carries TRBV11-1 and TRBJ2-5, with 10 bases matching TRBD1. The V and J ends lost 4 bases and 6 bases, in that order; junction bases with no gene match: 23. CDR3 length: 20 residues. CDR1 and CDR2 from the germline V gene are SGHAT and FQDESV (reference sequence). The CDR3, as DNA: TGTGCCAGCAGCTCGACTCCGACGACAGGGGGCGAGGCCCGAAGAAAGACCCAGTACTTC. Protein: CASSSTPTTGGEARRKTQYF.